Listed here is a single T cell receptor (beta chain). Its matching antigen is unknown. The length of the CDR3 is 14 residues. Germline values: CDR1 ENHRY, CDR2 SYGVKD. V shed 6 bases and J shed 1 base, with 12 bases lying between them. The PCR contained 60 Vbeta and 13 Jbeta primers. Produced via immunoSEQ multiplex PCR; TCRdb's table is partial and in-frame only. With approximately 47,000 clones in the sample, the ten largest clones hold roughly 17%. The data were obtained in a study of cytomegalovirus exposure and HLA in healthy donors. Study-wide results and caveats: Common viral pathogens were later found to be apparently linked to several of the most significant clusters. An analysis was carried out later, and it reportedly showed fewer N-insertions in an Asian-associated ancestry cluster than the roughly 700-donor mean.

What was sequenced was PBMCs. The receptor comes from a male donor in good health and CMV-seronegative. The chain recombines TRBV10-3 with TRBJ1-1; possibly TRBD1 for D (5 bases). The CDR3 loop reads CAIRDRGRNTEAFF. CDR3 sequence (DNA): TGTGCCATCAGGGATAGGGGAAGGAACACTGAAGCTTTCTTT.